The clone carrying this T cell receptor (beta chain) was counted only a few times. Its antigen is not known. Profiling relied on immunoSEQ multiplex PCR, and the TCRdb table lists in-frame clones only, not all of them. The sample yields fewer than 45,000 clones, approximately 90% seen once. The data derive from a study of OX40 agonist ivuxolimab in advanced cancers. Study summary: The study gave patients intravenous ivuxolimab at 0.01 to 10 mg/kg every 2 weeks. The mean age was about 61 years, ranging from about 20 to 79, with more than 70% of participants male. Melanoma, hepatocellular carcinoma, head and neck or renal cell cancer occurred in dose-escalation patients.

Overall study results and limits: At 0.1 to 3.0 mg/kg and by week 6, clonal expansion occurred in CD4+ and CD8+ blood T cells.

The CDR3 consists of 15 residues. Germline lookup yields CDR1 SGHAT and CDR2 FQNNGV. V lost 2 bases and J lost 8; bases outside the gene matches: 7. This specimen consisted of CD4+ or CD8+ T cells sorted from blood, obtained in a trial of the OX40 agonist ivuxolimab. The V call is TRBV11-2, the J call TRBJ2-1; 9 bases are shared with TRBD2. This TCR came from an adult with an advanced solid tumor such as melanoma, head and neck, liver or kidney cancer. CDR3 loop: CASSLWGSGSDEQFF. For the CDR3, the DNA is TGTGCCAGCAGCTTATGGGGTAGCGGGAGTGATGAGCAGTTCTTC.